These 9 T cell receptor beta chains originate from one sample sequenced in a study of tissue T cells after allogeneic stem cell transplantation. Profiling relied on immunoSEQ multiplex PCR, and the TCRdb table lists in-frame clones only, not all of them. The table has about 50,000 clones, over 65% seen once. Sequencing was performed on sorted cells pooled from one or two spleens. The receptors stem from a pool of C57BL/6 mice in good health.

As regards this clone: Germline and genes: mouse. The read stops 1 residue short of the end of the CDR3; the missing end is completed from the germline J gene. This chain connects TRBV20 to TRBJ2-5, with 8 bases aligning to TRBD2. Germline V gene lookup returns CDR1 GFQATS and CDR2 STVNSAI. The CDR3 has 13 amino acids. V gave up 4 bases and J gave up 3 bases; unmatched junction bases: 3. The CDR3 loop reads CGANDWGQDTQYF. The sequenced part of the CDR3 DNA is TGTGGTGCTAACGACTGGGGACAAGACACCCAGTAC. Filled out from reference TRBV20 and TRBJ2-5, the complete variable domain reads GALVYQYPRRTICKSGTSMRMECQAVGFQATSVAWYRQSPQKTFELIALSTVNSAIKYEQNFTQEKFPISHPNLSFSSMTVLNAYLEDRGLYLCGANDWGQDTQYFGPGTRLLVL.

As to this clone: Mouse gene names and germline throughout. The sequenced fragment ends 1 residue before the CDR3 boundary, so the rest is inferred from the germline J gene. The V call is TRBV12-2, the J call TRBJ2-1, with TRBD1 identical over 8 bases. V lost 4 bases to trimming and J lost 6 bases; unmatched junction nucleotides: 7. Germline assignment: CDR1 SGHLS and CDR2 HYDKME. This CDR3 comprises 14 residues. The CDR3 DNA, read in part, is TGTGCCAGCTCCAAATCGACAGGGGTTGCTGAGCAGTTC. Protein product: CASSKSTGVAEQF. The entire CDR3 sequence reads CASSKSTGVAEQFF.

On this clone itself: The germline and genes are mouse ones. The read is 1 residue too short to cover the CDR3 end, so that end is filled in from the germline J gene. The chain combines TRBV5 with TRBJ1-4, with 9 bases aligning to TRBD1. CDR1 and CDR2 (germline): LGHNA, YNLKQL (reference sequence). The junction had 4 bases not matched to a gene; V was cut back by 1 base and J by 4 bases. This CDR3 spans 16 amino acids. The chain's CDR3 is CASSQAQGADNERLFF. The CDR3 DNA, read in part, is TGTGCCAGCAGCCAAGCACAGGGGGCGGACAACGAAAGATTATTT.

A single count supports this clone. The listed genes are named as in mouse. The CDR3 bases that were read are TGTGCCAGCAGCCGAACAGGGGACACAGAAGTCTTC. Encoded protein: CASSRTGDTEVF. The entire CDR3 reads CASSRTGDTEVFF. V is TRBV5 and J is TRBJ1-1; 7 nucleotides agree with TRBD1. The read stops 1 residue short of the end of the CDR3; the missing end is completed from the germline J gene. This CDR3 is built from 13 residues. The V segment lost 4 bases and the J segment 3 bases; nucleotides outside the gene matches: 2. The germline V gene has CDR1 LGHNA and CDR2 YNLKQL (reference sequence).

About this clone itself: Genes and germline are mouse. The CDR3 protein is CASGDNRNSPLYF. Partial CDR3 DNA: TGTGCCAGCGGTGATAACCGTAATTCGCCCCTCTAC. V is TRBV13-2 and J is TRBJ1-6; D is uncertain. The observed sequence ends 1 residue before the CDR3 terminus, with the missing tail filled in from the germline J gene. TRBJ1-6 is reported as an ORF; its role is uncertain. Deletions cut 1 base from V and 6 bases from J, with 5 bases between. The germline CDR1 and CDR2 sequences are NNHNN and SYGAGS (reference sequence). The CDR3 extends over 13 amino acids.

This clone appeared a few times. These gene names are mouse names. The read finishes 1 residue shy of the CDR3 end, and the germline J gene is used to complete it. The chain combines TRBV13-3 with TRBJ1-5; TRBD1 aligns across 11 bases. The length of the CDR3 is 15 residues. V shed 3 bases and J 4 bases; nucleotides not matched to a gene: 3. The germline CDR1 and CDR2 sequences are NNHDY and SYVADS. CDR3 DNA, as far as it was read: TGTGCCAGCAGTGCCCGGGACAGGGGGAACCAGGCTCCGCTT. Protein: CASSARDRGNQAPL. The entire CDR3 protein reads CASSARDRGNQAPLF.

Remarks on this clone: Mouse germline and gene names are used. Read coverage stops 1 residue before the CDR3 terminus; the germline J gene supplies the remainder. The chain employs TRBV13-1 and TRBJ2-3; 8 nucleotides match TRBD2. J was trimmed by 1 base and V by 5 bases; bases with no gene match: 3. The CDR3 extends over 14 amino acids. In germline, CDR1 is NSHNY, CDR2 SYGAGN. This CDR3 is CASRGGQGAETLYF. Partial CDR3 DNA: TGTGCCAGCAGGGGGGGGCAGGGTGCAGAAACGCTGTAT.

A remark on this clone: All gene names here are mouse names. Read data end 1 residue before the CDR3 end; the end is taken from the germline J gene. The sample holds other DNA sequences that translate to the same CDR3. V is TRBV3 and J is TRBJ1-2, with D possibly being TRBD1 (5 bases). The CDR3 has 13 amino acids. From germline, CDR1 is SNHLY and CDR2 FYNGKV (reference sequence). V lost 3 bases to trimming and J lost 0 bases, with 5 bases between them. This CDR3 is CASSLTANSDYTF. The CDR3 DNA, read in part, is TGTGCCAGCAGCTTGACAGCAAACTCCGACTACACC. Drawing the rest from reference TRBV3 and TRBJ1-2, the complete variable domain is GPKVLQIPSHQIIDMGQMVTLNCDPVSNHLYFYWYKQILGQQMEFLVNFYNGKVMEKSKLFKDQFSVERPDGSYFTLKIQPTALEDSAVYFCASSLTANSDYTFGSGTRLLVI.

As to this clone: Mouse gene names apply. The CDR3 is cut off 1 residue early in the read; its end comes from the germline J gene. The chain is built from TRBV13-3 and TRBJ1-1; D is possibly TRBD1 (6 bases). V was trimmed by 6 bases and J by 0 bases, leaving 9 bases between them. Germline V gene data show CDR1 as NNHDY and CDR2 as SYVADS. This CDR3 comprises 13 residues. This CDR3 is CASKQGANTEVFF. The DNA read from the CDR3 is TGTGCCAGCAAACAGGGTGCAAACACAGAAGTCTTC.